This TCR beta chain is drawn from a study of tumor-infiltrating lymphocytes in glioblastoma multiforme. Whole-study results and caveats: Clone frequencies may be distorted by unequal TCR transcripts per cell. Only one glioblastoma patient had TCR and mutation analysis.

The germline gives CDR1 SGHRS, CDR2 YFSETQ. This CDR3 has 16 residues. To note about this clonotype: Its antigen is currently unknown. A much larger clone lies a single base off, so this may be a read error.

Multiple V-beta primers and a C-beta primer amplified TCRB from RNA. TCRB cDNA was made from roughly 450 ng total RNA. TCRdb analysed the multiplex PCR reads with MiXCR anew, one entry per CDR3 protein. The repertoire includes about 9,600 distinct CDR3 sequences, about 72% of them detected once, and roughly 56% sits in the top ten. This clonotype originated in a male donor with glioblastoma. The sequenced material came from brain tumor tissue. This sequence joins TRBV5-1 and TRBJ1-4; tentative D call: TRBD1 (6 bases). This CDR3 is CASSLGANRVNGKLSF. CDR3 DNA: TGCGCCAGCAGCTTGGGGGCAAACAGGGTTAATGGAAAACTGTCTTTT.